The T cell receptor (beta chain) under discussion was sequenced for a study of STAT5B mutations in CD4+ large granular lymphocyte leukemia. Produced via immunoSEQ multiplex PCR; TCRdb's table is partial and in-frame only. The table includes 25,000 to 40,000 clones, 74% detected once. The CDR3 length is 19 residues. Germline trimming cut 4 bases from V and 7 bases from J; bases unmatched to any gene: 19. The TCR originated in a human donor in good health. Specimen: CD4+ T cells from blood buffy coats. The rearrangement uses TRBV23-1 and TRBJ1-5; 10 nucleotides line up with TRBD1. TRBV23-1 is reported as an ORF; its role is uncertain. CDR3 DNA sequence: TGCGCCAGCAGTCCCAATCCGGTTAGGGACAGGGGATGCGGACAGCCCCAGCATTTT. Protein sequence: CASSPNPVRDRGCGQPQHF.